This is a list of T cell receptor beta chains from one sample in a study of T cell responses to AZD1222 COVID-19 vaccine. Clones were read by immunoSEQ multiplex PCR, and TCRdb kept only the in-frame ones, dropping some. This table has about 85,000 clones, 85% appearing once. The material sequenced was peripheral blood, taken 28 days after the second AZD1222 dose. Receptor source: an adult who received the AZD1222 COVID-19 vaccine. The CDR3 runs from the conserved cysteine through the conserved F or W. The D gene is left open where the match is weak. Clone size appears in some rows only: once, few, many, or a class for an expanded clone.

D gene,J gene,V gene,clone size,CDR3 DNA,CDR3 protein
.,TRBJ2-2,TRBV24-1,.,TGTGCCACCTCGTTGGGGGGCCTCACCGGGGAGCTGTTTTTT,CATSLGGLTGELFF
.,TRBJ2-3,TRBV2,.,TGTGCCAGCAATGAGATCAGGGATACGCAGTATTTT,CASNEIRDTQYF
TRBD1,TRBJ1-2,TRBV5-5,once,TGTGCCAGCAGCTTGGTGGGACAGGTTAACTATGGCTACACCTTC,CASSLVGQVNYGYTF
.,TRBJ2-1,TRBV5-1,.,TGCGCCAGCAGCCCCCGAGGAGAGCAATACAATGAGCAGTTCTTC,CASSPRGEQYNEQFF
.,TRBJ2-7,TRBV7-8,.,TGTGCCAGCAGCTTAGGGTACTACGAGCAGTACTTC,CASSLGYYEQYF
.,TRBJ2-2,TRBV2,.,TGTGCCAGCAGCGCCGGGGAGCTGTTTTTT,CASSAGELFF
.,TRBJ1-6,TRBV9,.,TGTGCCAGCAGCGTTAGGGAGTTCCATTCACCCCTCCACTTT,CASSVREFHSPLHF
.,TRBJ1-5,TRBV19,.,TGTGCCAGTAGTATAACGGGGAGCAATCAGCCCCAGCATTTT,CASSITGSNQPQHF
.,TRBJ1-6,TRBV9,.,TGTGCCAGCAGCGTTGGACCGAGCTCCTATAATTCACCCCTCCACTTT,CASSVGPSSYNSPLHF
.,TRBJ2-1,TRBV30,.,TGTGCCTGGAGGACTCCCTTGCCTAGAACCGGGTCATATGAGCAGTTCTTC,CAWRTPLPRTGSYEQFF
TRBD2,TRBJ2-7,TRBV7-2,few,TGTGCCAGCAGCCTTGGACTAGCGGGAGATTACGAGCAGTACTTC,CASSLGLAGDYEQYF
TRBD1,TRBJ2-3,TRBV5-6,.,TGTGCCAGCAGCTTGGCCGGACAGGGGGTGTCAGATACGCAGTATTTT,CASSLAGQGVSDTQYF
.,TRBJ1-2,TRBV12-3/TRBV12-4,.,TGTGCCAGCAGTGCGCCGACCCTTGGGGGCTACACCTTC,CASSAPTLGGYTF
.,TRBJ2-7,TRBV9,.,TGTGCCAGCAGCGTAGACGGCGCGGGCGCCCCCCCCTACGAGCAGTACTTC,CASSVDGAGAPPYEQYF
.,TRBJ1-2,TRBV18,few,TGTGCCAGCTCACCACCGACCGGTCCTGACTATGGCTACACCTTC,CASSPPTGPDYGYTF
.,TRBJ1-2,TRBV12-3/TRBV12-4,.,TGTGCCAGCAGTTTTTCTGAGGGCTATGGCTACACCTTC,CASSFSEGYGYTF